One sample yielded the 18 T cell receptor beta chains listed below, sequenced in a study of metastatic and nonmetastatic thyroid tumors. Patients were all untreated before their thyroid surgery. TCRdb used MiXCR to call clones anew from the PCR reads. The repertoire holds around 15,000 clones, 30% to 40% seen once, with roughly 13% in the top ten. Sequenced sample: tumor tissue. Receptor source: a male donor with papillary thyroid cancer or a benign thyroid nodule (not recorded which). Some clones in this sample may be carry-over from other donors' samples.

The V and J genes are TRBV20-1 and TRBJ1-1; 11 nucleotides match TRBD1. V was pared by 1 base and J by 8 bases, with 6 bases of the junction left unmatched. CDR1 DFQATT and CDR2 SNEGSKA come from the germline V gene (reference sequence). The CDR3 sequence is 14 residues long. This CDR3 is CSARGRGQGAEAFF. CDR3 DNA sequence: TGCAGTGCTAGAGGACGCGGACAGGGGGCGGAAGCTTTCTTT.

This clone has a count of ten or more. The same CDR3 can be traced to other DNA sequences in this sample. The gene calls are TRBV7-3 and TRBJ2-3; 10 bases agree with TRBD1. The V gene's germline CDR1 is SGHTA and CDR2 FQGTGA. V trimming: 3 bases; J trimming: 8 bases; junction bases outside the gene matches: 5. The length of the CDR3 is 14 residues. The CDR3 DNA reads TGTGCCAGCAGCTTGACAGGGGGCGCAGGTACGCAGTATTTT. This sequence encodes CASSLTGGAGTQYF.

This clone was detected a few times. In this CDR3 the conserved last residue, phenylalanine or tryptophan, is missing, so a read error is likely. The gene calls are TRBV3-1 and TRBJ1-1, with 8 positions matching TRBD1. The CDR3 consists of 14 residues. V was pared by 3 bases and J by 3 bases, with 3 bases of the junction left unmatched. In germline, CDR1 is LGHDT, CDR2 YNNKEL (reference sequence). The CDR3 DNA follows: TGTGCCAGCAGCCACTCGACAGGGGACACTGAAGCTTTCCTT. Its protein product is CASSHSTGDTEAFL.

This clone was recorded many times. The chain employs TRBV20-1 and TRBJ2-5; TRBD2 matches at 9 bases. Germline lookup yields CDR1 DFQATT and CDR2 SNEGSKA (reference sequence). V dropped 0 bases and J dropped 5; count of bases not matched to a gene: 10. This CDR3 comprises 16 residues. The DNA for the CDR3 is TGCAGTGCTAGAGATAATAGCGGGGGAGTGGTGGAGACCCAGTACTTC. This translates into CSARDNSGGVVETQYF.

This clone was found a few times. The CDR3 DNA sequence: TGTGCCAGCAGTGAGGAGGGACGGTTGGGATCACCCCTCCACTTT. It yields the protein CASSEEGRLGSPLHF. The chain links TRBV2 to TRBJ1-6; a possible D gene is TRBD1 (5 bases). Per the germline V gene, CDR1 is SNHLY and CDR2 is FYNNEI. This CDR3 is built from 15 residues. With 3 bases removed from V and 10 bases from J, the gap between germline ends came to 16 bases.

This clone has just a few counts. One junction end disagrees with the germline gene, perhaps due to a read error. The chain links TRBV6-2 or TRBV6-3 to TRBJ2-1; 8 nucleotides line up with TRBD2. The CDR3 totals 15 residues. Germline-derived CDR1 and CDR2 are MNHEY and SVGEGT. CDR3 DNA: TGTGCCAGCAGTGACTCAGCGGGAGCCTACAATGAGCAGTTCTTC. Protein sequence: CASSDSAGAYNEQFF.

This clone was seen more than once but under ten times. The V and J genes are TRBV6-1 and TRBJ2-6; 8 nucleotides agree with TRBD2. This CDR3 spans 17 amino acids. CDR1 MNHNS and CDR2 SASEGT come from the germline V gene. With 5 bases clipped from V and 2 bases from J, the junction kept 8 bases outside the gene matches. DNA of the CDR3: TGTGCCAGCAGTCCTGCCCGGGGGGGAGCTGGGGCCAACGTCCTGACTTTC. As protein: CASSPARGGAGANVLTF.

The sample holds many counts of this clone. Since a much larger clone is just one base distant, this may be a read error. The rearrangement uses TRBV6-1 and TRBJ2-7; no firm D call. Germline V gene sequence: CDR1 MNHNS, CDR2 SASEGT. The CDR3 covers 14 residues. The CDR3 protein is CASSEAFITYEQCF. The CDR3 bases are TGTGCCAGCAGTGAAGCTTTCATTACCTACGAGCAGTGCTTC.

The DNA of the CDR3 is TGTGCCAGCAGCCAAGATGGGACTAGCGGGAGCTACGAGCAGTACTTC. It codes for CASSQDGTSGSYEQYF. The chain links TRBV4-2 to TRBJ2-7; 14 positions match TRBD2. V lost 0 bases, J lost 3 bases, and 1 base stayed unmatched. CDR1 LGHNA and CDR2 YNFKEQ come from the germline V gene. The CDR3 has 16 residues.

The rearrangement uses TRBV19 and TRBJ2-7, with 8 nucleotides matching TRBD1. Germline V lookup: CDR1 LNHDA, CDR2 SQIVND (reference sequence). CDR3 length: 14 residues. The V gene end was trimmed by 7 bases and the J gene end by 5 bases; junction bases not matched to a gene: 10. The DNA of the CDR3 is TGTGCCAGTAACGAGAGACAGGGGAAGGACGAGCAGTACTTC. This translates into CASNERQGKDEQYF.

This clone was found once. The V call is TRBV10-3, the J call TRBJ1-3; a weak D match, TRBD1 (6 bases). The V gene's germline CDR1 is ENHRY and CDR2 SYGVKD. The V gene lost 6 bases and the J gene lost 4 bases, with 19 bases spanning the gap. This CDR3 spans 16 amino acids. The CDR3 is CAIRPPGAGVGNTIYF. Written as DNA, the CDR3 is TGTGCCATCAGACCGCCGGGGGCAGGGGTCGGAAACACCATATATTTT.

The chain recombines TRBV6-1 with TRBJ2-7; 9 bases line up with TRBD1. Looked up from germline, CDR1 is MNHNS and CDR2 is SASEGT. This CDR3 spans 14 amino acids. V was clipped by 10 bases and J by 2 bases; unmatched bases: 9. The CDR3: CATQRQGVTYEQYF. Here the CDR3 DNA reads TGTGCCACTCAGAGACAGGGGGTCACCTACGAGCAGTACTTC.

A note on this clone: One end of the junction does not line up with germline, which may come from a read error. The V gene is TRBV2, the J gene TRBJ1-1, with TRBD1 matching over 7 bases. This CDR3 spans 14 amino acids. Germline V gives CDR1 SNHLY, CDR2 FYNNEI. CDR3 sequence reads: CDNTRGTANTQAFF. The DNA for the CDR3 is TGTGACAACACTCGCGGGACAGCGAACACTCAAGCTTTCTTT.

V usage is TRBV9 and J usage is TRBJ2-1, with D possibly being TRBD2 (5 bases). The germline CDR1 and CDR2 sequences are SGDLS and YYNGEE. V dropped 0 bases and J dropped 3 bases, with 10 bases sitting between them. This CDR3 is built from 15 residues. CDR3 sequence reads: CASSVDEGGYNEQFF. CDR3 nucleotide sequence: TGTGCCAGCAGCGTAGACGAGGGCGGCTACAATGAGCAGTTCTTC.

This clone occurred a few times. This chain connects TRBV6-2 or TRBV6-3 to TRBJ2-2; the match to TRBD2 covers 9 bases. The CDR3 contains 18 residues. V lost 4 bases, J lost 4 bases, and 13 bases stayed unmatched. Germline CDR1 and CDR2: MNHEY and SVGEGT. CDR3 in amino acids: CASSLLRLAGFSTGELFF. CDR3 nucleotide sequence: TGTGCCAGCAGTTTGTTGCGGCTAGCGGGATTTTCCACCGGGGAGCTGTTTTTT.

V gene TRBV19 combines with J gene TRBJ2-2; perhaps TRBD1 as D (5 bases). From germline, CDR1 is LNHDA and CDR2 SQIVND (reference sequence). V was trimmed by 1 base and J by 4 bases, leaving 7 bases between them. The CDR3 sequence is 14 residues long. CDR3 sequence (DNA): TGTGCCAGTAGTATAGGGGGCATCACCGGGGAGCTGTTTTTT. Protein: CASSIGGITGELFF.

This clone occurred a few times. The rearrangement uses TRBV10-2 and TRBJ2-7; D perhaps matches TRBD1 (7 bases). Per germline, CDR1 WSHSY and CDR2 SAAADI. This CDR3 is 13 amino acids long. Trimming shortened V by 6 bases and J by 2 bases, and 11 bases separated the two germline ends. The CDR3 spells CASSAGQTYEQYF. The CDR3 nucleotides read TGCGCCAGCAGCGCGGGACAGACCTACGAGCAGTACTTC.

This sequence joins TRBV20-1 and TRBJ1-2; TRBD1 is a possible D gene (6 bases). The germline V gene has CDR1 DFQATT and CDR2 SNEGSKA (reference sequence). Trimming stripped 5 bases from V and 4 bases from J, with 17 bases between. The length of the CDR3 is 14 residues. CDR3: CSASDRRNFYGYTF. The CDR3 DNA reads TGCAGTGCTTCCGACAGGAGAAACTTCTATGGCTACACCTTC.